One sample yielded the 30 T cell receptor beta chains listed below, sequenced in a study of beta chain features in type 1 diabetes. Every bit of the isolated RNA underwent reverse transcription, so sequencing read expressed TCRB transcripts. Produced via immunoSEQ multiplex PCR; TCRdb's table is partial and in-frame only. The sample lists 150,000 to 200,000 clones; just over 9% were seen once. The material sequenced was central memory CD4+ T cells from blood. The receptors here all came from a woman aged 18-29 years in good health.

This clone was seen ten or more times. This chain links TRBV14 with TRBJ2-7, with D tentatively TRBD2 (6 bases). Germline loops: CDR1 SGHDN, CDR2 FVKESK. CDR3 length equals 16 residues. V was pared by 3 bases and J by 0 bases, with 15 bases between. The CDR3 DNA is TGTGCCAGCAGCCAGATTGGGGCGGGATACTCCTACGAGCAGTACTTC. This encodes CASSQIGAGYSYEQYF.

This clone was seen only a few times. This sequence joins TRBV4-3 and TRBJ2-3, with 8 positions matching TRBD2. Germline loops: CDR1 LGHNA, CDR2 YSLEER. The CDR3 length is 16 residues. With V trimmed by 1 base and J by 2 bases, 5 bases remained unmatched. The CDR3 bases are TGCGCCAGCAGCCAAGGCAATAGCGGGACCACAGATACGCAGTATTTT. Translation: CASSQGNSGTTDTQYF.

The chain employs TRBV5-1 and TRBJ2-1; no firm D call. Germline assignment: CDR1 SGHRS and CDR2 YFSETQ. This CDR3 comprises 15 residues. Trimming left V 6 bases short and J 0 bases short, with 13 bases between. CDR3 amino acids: CASTPDSSSYNEQFF. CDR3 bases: TGCGCCAGCACCCCAGACTCAAGCTCCTACAATGAGCAGTTCTTC.

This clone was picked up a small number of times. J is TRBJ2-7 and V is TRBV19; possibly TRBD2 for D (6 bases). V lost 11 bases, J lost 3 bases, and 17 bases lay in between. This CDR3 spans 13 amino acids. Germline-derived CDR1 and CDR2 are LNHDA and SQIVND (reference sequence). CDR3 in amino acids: CASPGTGNYEQYF. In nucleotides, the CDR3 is TGTGCCTCCCCGGGGACTGGGAACTACGAGCAGTACTTC.

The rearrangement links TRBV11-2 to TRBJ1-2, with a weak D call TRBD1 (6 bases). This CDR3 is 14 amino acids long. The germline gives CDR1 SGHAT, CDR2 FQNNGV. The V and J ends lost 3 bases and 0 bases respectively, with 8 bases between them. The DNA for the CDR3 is TGTGCCAGCAGCTTCCGGGACACTAACTATGGCTACACCTTC. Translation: CASSFRDTNYGYTF.

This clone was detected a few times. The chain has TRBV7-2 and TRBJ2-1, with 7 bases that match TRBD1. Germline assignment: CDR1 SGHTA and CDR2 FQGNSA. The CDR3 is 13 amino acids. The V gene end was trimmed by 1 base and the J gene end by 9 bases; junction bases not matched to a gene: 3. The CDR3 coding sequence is TGTGCCAGCAGCTTAGTAGGGGGCGGTGAGCAGTTCTTC. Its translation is CASSLVGGGEQFF. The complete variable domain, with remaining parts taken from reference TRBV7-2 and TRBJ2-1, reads GAGVSQSPSNKVTEKGKDVELRCDPISGHTALYWYRQSLGQGLEFLIYFQGNSAPDKSGLPSDRFSAERTGGSVSTLTIQRTQQEDSAVYLCASSLVGGGEQFFGPGTRLTVL.

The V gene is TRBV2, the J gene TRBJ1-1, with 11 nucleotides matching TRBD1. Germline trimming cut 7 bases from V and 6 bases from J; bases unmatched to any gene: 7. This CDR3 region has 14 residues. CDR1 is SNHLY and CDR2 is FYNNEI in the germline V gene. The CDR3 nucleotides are TGTGCCAGCACCAGGACAGGGGGCTACGCTGAAGCTTTCTTT. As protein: CASTRTGGYAEAFF.

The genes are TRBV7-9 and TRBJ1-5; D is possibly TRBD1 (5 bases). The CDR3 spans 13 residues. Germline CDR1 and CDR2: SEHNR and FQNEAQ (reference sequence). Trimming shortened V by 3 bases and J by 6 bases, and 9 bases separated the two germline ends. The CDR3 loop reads CASSFRGSQPQHF. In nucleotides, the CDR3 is TGTGCCAGCAGCTTTCGGGGGAGTCAGCCCCAGCATTTT.

In DNA, the CDR3 is TGCAGCTCCTCGGGGGGGAATGAGGCTTTCTTT. Protein: CSSSGGNEAFF. The chain links TRBV29-1 to TRBJ1-1, with a possible D match to TRBD1 (5 bases). The germline CDR1 and CDR2 sequences are SQVTM and ANQGSEA. This CDR3 has 11 residues. Deletions cut 8 bases from V and 11 bases from J, with 18 bases between.

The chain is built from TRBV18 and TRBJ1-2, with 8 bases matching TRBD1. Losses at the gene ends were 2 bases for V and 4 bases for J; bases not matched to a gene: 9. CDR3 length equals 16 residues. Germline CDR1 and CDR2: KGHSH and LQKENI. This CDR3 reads CASSPAGTGVPYGYTF. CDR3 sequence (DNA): TGTGCCAGCTCACCAGCCGGGACAGGCGTACCCTATGGCTACACCTTC.

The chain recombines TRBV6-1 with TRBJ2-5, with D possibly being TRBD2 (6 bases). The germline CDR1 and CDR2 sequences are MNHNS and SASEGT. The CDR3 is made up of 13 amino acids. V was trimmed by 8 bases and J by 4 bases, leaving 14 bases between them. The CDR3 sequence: CASLRREGETQYF. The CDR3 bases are TGTGCCAGCCTGAGGAGGGAAGGAGAGACCCAGTACTTC.

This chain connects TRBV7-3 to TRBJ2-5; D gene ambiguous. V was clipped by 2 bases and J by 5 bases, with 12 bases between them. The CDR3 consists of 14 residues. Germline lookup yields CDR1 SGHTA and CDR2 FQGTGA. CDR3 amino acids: CASSLLLSRETQYF. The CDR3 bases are TGTGCCAGCAGCTTATTGTTGTCTCGGGAGACCCAGTACTTC. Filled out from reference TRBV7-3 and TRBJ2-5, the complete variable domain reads GAGVSQTPSNKVTEKGKYVELRCDPISGHTALYWYRQSLGQGPEFLIYFQGTGAADDSGLPNDRFFAVRPEGSVSTLKIQRTERGDSAVYLCASSLLLSRETQYFGPGTRLLVL.

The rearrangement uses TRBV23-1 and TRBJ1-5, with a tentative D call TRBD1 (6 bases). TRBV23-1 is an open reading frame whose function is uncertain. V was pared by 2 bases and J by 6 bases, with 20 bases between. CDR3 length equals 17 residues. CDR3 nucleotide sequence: TGCGCCAGCAGTCAAACCGGTAAACAGGGCTCGCGTCAGCCCCAGCATTTT. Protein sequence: CASSQTGKQGSRQPQHF.

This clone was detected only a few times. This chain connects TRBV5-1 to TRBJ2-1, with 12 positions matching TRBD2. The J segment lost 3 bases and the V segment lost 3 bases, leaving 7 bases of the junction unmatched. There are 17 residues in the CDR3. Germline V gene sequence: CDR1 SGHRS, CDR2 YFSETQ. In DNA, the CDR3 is TGCGCCAGCAGCTCCTTACTAGCGGGAGGTGTCTACAATGAGCAGTTCTTC. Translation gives CASSSLLAGGVYNEQFF.

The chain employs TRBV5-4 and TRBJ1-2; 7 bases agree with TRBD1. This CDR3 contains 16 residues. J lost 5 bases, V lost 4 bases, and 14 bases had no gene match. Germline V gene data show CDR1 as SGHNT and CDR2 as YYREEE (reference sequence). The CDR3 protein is CASSRIQARGPYGYTF. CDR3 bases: TGTGCCAGCAGCCGCATACAGGCTAGGGGGCCATATGGCTACACCTTC.

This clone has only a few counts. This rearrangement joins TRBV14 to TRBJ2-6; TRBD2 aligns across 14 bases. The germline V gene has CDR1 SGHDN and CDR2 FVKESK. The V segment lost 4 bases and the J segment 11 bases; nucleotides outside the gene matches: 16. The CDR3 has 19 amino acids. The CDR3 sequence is CASSPQRKTSGRALDVLTF. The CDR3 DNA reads TGTGCCAGCAGCCCACAACGGAAGACTAGCGGGAGGGCCCTCGACGTCCTGACTTTC.

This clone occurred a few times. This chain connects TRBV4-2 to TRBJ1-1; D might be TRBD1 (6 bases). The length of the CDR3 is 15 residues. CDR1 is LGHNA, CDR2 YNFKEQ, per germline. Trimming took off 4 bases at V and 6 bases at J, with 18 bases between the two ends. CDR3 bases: TGTGCCAGCAGCCGGGGGGGGCCGCGCTTCGCTGAAGCTTTCTTT. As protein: CASSRGGPRFAEAFF.

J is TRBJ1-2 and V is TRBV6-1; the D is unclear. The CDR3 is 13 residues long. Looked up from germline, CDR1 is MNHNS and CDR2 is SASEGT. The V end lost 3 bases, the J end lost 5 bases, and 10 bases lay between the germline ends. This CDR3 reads CASSEMRHYGYTF. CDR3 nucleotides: TGTGCCAGCAGTGAGATGCGACATTATGGCTACACCTTC.

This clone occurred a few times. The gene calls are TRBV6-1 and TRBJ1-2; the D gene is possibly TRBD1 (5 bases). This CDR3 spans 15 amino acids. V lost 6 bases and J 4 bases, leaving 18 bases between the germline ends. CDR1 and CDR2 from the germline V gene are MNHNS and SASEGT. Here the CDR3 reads CASRGEGRLPYGYTF. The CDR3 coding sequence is TGTGCCAGCAGAGGGGAGGGCAGGTTACCCTATGGCTACACCTTC.

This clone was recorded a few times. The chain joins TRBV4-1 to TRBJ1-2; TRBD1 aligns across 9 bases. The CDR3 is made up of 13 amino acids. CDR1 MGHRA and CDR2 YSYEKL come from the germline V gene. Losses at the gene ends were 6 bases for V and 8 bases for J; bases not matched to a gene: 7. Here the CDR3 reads CASRRTGEFGYTF. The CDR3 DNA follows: TGCGCCAGCAGGCGGACAGGGGAATTCGGCTACACCTTC.

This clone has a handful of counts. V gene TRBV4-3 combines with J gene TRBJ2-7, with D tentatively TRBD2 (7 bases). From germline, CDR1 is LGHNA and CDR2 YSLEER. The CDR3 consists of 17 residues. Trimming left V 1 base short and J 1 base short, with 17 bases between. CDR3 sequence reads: CASSQALGGAGSYEQYF. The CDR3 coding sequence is TGCGCCAGCAGCCAAGCCCTAGGGGGGGCGGGATCCTACGAGCAGTACTTC.

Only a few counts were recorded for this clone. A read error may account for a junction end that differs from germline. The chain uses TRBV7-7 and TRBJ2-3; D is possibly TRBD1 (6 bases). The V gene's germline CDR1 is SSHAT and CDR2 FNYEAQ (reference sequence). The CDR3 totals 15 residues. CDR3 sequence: CASSLGQGQTDTQYF. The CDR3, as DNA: TGTGCTAGCAGCTTAGGGCAGGGGCAAACAGATACGCAGTATTTT.

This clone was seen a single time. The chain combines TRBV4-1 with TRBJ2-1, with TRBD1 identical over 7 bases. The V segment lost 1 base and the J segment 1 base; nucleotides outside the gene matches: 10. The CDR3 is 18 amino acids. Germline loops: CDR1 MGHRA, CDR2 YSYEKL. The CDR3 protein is CASSQGMGQLTSYNEQFF. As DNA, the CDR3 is TGCGCCAGCAGCCAAGGGATGGGACAGCTTACATCCTACAATGAGCAGTTCTTC.

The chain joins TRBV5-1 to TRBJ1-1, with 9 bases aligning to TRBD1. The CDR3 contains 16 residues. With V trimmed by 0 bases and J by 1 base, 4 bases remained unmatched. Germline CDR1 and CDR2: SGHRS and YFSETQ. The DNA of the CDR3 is TGCGCCAGCAGCTTGGAAGGGACAGGGAGGAACACTGAAGCTTTCTTT. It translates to CASSLEGTGRNTEAFF.

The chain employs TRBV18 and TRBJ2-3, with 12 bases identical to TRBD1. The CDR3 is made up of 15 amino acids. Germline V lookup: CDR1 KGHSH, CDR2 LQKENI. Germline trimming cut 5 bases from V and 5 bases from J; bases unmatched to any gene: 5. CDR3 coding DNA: TGTGCCAGCTCATCCGGGACAGGGGGCCTAGATACGCAGTATTTT. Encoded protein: CASSSGTGGLDTQYF.

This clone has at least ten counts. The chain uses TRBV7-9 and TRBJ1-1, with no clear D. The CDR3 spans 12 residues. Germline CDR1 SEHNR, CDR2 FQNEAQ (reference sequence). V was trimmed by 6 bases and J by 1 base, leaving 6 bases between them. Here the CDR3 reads CASSSSNTEAFF. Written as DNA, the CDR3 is TGTGCCAGCAGTTCGTCGAACACTGAAGCTTTCTTT.

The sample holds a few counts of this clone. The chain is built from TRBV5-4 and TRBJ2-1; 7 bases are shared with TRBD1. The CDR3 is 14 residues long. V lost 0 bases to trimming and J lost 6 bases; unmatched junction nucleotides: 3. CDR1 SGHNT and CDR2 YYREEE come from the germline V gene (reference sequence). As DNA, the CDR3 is TGTGCCAGCAGCTTGGAACAGGGGAGCAATGAGCAGTTCTTC. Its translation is CASSLEQGSNEQFF. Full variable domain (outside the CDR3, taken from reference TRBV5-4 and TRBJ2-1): ETGVTQSPTHLIKTRGQQVTLRCSSQSGHNTVSWYQQALGQGPQFIFQYYREEENGRGNFPPRFSGLQFPNYSSELNVNALELDDSALYLCASSLEQGSNEQFFGPGTRLTVL.

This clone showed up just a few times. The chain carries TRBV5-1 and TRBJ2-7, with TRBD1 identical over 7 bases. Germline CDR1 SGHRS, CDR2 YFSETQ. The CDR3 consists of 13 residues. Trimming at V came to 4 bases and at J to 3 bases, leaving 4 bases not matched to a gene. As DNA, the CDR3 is TGCGCCAGCAGCGAGGGGGCCTACTACGAGCAGTACTTC. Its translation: CASSEGAYYEQYF.

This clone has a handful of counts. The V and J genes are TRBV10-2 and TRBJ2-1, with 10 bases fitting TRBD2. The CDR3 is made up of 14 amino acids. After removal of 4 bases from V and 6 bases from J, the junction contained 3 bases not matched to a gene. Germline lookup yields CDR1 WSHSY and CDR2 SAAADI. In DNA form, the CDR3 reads TGCGCCAGCAGTGGGCTAGCGGGGGTCAATGAGCAGTTCTTC. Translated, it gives CASSGLAGVNEQFF.

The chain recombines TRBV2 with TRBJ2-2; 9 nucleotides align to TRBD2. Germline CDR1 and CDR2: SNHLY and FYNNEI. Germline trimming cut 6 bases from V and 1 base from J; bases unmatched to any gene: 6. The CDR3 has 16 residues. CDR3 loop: CASRLGTSQNTGELFF. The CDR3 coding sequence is TGTGCCAGCAGACTAGGGACTAGCCAGAACACCGGGGAGCTGTTTTTT.